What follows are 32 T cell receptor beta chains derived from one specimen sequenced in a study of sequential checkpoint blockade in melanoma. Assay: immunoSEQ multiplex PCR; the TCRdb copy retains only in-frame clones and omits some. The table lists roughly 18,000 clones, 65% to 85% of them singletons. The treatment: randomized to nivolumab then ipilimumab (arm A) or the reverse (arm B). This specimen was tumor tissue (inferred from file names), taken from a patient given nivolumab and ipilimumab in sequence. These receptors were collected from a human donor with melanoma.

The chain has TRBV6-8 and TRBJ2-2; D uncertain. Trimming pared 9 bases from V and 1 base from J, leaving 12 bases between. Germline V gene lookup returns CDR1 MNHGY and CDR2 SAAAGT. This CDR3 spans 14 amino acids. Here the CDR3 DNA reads TGTGCCAGTTCTCAGGAAATGAACACCGGGGAGCTGTTTTTT. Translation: CASSQEMNTGELFF.

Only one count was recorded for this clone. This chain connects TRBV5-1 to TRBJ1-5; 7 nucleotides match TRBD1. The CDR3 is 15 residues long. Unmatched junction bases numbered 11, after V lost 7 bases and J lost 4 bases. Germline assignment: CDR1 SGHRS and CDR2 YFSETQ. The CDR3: CASRPSTGVNQPQHF. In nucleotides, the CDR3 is TGCGCCAGCCGTCCCTCTACAGGGGTAAATCAGCCCCAGCATTTT.

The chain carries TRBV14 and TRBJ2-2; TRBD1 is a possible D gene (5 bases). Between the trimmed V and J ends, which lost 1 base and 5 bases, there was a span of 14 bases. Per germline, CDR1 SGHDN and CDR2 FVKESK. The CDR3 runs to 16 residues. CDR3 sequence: CASSQGAGYRTGELFF. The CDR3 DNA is TGTGCCAGCAGCCAAGGAGCAGGGTACAGAACCGGGGAGCTGTTTTTT.

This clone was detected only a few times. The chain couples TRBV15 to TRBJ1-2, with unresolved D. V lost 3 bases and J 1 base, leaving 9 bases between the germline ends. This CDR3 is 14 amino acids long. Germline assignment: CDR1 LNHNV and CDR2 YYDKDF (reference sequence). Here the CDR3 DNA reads TGTGCCACCAGCAGCACAGCAGATAACTATGGCTACACCTTC. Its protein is CATSSTADNYGYTF. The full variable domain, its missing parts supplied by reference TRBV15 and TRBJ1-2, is DAMVIQNPRYQVTQFGKPVTLSCSQTLNHNVMYWYQQKSSQAPKLLFHYYDKDFNNEADTPDNFQSRRPNTSFCFLDIRSPGLGDTAMYLCATSSTADNYGYTFGSGTRLTVV.

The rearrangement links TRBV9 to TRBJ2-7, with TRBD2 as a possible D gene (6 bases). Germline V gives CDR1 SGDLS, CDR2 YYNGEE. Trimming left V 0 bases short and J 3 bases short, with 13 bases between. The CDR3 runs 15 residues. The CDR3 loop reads CASSVAQGLDYEQYF. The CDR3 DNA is TGTGCCAGCAGCGTAGCCCAGGGACTGGACTACGAGCAGTACTTC.

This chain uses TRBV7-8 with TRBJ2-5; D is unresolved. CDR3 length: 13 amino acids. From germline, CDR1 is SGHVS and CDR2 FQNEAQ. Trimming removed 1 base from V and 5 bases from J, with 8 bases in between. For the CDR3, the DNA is TGTGCCAGCAGCTTAGTTATTTCCGAGACCCAGTACTTC. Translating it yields CASSLVISETQYF.

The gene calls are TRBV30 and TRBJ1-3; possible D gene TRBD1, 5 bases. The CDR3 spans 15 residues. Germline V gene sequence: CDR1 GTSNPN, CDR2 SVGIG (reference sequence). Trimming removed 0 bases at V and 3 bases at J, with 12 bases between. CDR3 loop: CAWSVRRGRGNTIYF. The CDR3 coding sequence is TGTGCCTGGAGTGTACGGAGGGGACGTGGAAACACCATATATTTT.

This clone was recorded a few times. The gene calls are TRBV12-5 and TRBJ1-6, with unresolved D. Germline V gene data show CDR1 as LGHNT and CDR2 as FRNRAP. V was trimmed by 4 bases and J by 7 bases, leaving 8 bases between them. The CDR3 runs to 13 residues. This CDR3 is CASGSAPNSPLHF. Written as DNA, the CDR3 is TGTGCTAGTGGTTCGGCCCCGAATTCACCCCTCCACTTT.

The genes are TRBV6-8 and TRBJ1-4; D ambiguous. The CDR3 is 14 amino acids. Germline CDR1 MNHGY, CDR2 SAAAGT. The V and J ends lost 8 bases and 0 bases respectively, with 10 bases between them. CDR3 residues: CASRTKPTNEKLFF. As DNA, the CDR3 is TGTGCCAGCCGTACAAAGCCAACTAATGAAAAACTGTTTTTT.

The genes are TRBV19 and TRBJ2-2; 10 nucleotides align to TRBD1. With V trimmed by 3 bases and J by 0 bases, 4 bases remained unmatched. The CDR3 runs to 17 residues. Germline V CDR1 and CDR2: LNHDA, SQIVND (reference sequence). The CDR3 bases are TGTGCCAGTAGTATCCTGGGACAGGGGCCGAACACCGGGGAGCTGTTTTTT. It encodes CASSILGQGPNTGELFF.

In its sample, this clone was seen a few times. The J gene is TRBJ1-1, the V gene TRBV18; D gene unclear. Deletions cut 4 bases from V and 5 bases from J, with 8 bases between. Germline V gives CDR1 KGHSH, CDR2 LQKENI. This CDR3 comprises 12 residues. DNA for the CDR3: TGTGCCAGCTCACGGGTGGGTACTGAAGCTTTCTTT. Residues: CASSRVGTEAFF.

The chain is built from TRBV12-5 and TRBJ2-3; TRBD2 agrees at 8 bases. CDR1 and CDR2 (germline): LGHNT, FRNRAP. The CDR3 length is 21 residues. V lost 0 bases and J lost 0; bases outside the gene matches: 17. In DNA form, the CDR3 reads TGTGCTAGTGGTTTGGTAACGATTAGCGGGGAGGGATACTTAAGCACAGATACGCAGTATTTT. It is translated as CASGLVTISGEGYLSTDTQYF.

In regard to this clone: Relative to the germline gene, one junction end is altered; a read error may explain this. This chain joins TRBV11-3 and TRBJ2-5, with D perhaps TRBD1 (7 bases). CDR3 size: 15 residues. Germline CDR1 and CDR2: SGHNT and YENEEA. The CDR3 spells CASSSGGGNQETQYF. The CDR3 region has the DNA TGTGCTAGCAGCTCAGGGGGAGGCAACCAAGAGACCCAGTACTTC. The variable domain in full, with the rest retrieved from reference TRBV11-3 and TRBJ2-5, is EAGVVQSPRYKIIEKKQPVAFWCNPISGHNTLYWYLQNLGQGPELLIRYENEEAVDDSQLPKDRFSAERLKGVDSTLKIQPAELGDSAVYLCASSSGGGNQETQYFGPGTRLLVL.

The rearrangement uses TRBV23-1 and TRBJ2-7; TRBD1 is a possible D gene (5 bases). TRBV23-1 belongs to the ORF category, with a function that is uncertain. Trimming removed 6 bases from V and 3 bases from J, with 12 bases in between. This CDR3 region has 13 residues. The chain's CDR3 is CASSLTGIYEQYF. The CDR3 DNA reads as TGCGCCAGCAGCTTAACAGGAATCTACGAGCAGTACTTC.

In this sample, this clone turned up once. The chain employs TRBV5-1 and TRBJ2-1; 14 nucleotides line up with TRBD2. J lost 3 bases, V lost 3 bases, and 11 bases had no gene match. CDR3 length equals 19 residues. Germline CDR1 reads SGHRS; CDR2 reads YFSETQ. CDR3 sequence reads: CASSSPGTSGRRIYNEQFF. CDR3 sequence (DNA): TGCGCCAGCAGCTCCCCCGGGACTAGCGGGAGACGGATCTACAATGAGCAGTTCTTC.

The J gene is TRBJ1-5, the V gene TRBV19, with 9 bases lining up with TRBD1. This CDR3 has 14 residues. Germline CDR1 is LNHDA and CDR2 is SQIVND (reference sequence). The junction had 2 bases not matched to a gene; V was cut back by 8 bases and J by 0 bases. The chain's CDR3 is CASWTGDSNQPQHF. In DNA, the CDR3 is TGTGCCAGTTGGACAGGGGATAGCAATCAGCCCCAGCATTTT.

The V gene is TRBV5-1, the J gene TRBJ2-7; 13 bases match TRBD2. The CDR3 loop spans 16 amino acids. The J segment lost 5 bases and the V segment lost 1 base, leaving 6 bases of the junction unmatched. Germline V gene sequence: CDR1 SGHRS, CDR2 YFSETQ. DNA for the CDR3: TGCGCCAGCAGCTTGCCCGGGACTAGCGGGGTGAACGAGCAGTACTTC. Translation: CASSLPGTSGVNEQYF.

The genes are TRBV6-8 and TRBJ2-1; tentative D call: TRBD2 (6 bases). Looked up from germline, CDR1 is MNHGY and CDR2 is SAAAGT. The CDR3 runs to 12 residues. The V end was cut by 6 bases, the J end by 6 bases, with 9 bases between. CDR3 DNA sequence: TGTGCCAGCAGCCCCGGGAGCAATGAGCAGTTCTTC. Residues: CASSPGSNEQFF.

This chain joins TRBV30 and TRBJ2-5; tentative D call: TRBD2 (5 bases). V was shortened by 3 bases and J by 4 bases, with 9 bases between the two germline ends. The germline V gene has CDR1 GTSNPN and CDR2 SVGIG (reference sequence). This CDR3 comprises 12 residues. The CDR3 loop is CAWRGEGETQYF. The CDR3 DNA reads TGTGCCTGGAGGGGCGAGGGAGAGACCCAGTACTTC.

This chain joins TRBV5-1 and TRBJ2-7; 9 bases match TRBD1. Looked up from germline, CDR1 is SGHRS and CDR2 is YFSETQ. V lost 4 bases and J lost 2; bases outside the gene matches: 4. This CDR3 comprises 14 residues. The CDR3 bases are TGCGCCAGCAGCCGGGGACAGGGCCCCTACGAGCAGTACTTC. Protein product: CASSRGQGPYEQYF.

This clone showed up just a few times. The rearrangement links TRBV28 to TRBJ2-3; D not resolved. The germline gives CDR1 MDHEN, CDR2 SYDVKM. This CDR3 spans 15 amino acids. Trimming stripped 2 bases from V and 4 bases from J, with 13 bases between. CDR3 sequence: CASSLVGLGSDTQYF. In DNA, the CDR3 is TGTGCCAGCAGTTTAGTGGGTTTGGGGTCAGATACGCAGTATTTT.

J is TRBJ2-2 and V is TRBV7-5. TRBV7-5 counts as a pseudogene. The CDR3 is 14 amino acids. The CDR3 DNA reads TGTGCCAGCAGCTTATTGGGGAACACCGGGGAGCTGTTTTTT. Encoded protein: CASSLLGNTGELFF.

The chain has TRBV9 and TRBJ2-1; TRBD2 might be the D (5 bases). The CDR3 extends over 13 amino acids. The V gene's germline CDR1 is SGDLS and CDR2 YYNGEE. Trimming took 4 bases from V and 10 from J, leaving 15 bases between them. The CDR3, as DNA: TGTGCCAGCAGCCACCCCCAGGAGGTGGAGCAGTTCTTC. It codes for CASSHPQEVEQFF.

CDR3 loop: CASRTSLETQYF. DNA of the CDR3: TGTGCCAGCAGAACTAGCTTAGAGACCCAGTACTTC. The chain carries TRBV6-8 and TRBJ2-5; D might be TRBD2 (6 bases). Germline V gene sequence: CDR1 MNHGY, CDR2 SAAAGT. Trimming stripped 6 bases from V and 4 bases from J, with 9 bases between. This CDR3 is built from 12 residues.

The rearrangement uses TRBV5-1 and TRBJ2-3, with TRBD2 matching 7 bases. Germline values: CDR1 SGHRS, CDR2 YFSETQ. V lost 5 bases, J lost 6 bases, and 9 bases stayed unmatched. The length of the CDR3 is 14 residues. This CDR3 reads CASSPTLAKDTQYF. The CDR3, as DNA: TGCGCCAGCAGTCCGACACTAGCGAAGGATACGCAGTATTTT.

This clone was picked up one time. Written as DNA, the CDR3 is TGTGCCAGTACCCTCAGGTGGGGGGAGACCCAGTACTTC. Translating it yields CASTLRWGETQYF. This chain links TRBV19 with TRBJ2-5; D could derive from TRBD1 or TRBD2 (5 bases each). The germline V and J ends were trimmed by 7 bases and 5 bases, with 14 bases remaining between them. The CDR3 spans 13 residues. CDR1 is LNHDA and CDR2 is SQIVND in the germline V gene (reference sequence).

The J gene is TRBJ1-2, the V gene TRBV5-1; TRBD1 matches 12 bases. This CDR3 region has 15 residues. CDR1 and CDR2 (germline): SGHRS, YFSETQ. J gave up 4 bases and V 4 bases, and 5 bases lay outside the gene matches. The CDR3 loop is CASSRGTGGSYGYTF. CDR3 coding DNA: TGCGCCAGCAGCCGCGGGACAGGGGGCAGCTATGGCTACACCTTC.

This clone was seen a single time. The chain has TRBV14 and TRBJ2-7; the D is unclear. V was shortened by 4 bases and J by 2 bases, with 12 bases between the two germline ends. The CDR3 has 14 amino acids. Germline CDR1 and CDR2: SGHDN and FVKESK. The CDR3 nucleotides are TGTGCCAGCAGCCCTTCTGGACCAACCTACGAGCAGTACTTC. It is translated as CASSPSGPTYEQYF.

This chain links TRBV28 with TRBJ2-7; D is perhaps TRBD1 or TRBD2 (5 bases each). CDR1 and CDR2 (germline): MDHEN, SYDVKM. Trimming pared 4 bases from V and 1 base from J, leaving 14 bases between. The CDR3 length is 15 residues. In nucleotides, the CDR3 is TGTGCCAGCAGTTCTCCCCGGGACCAATCCTACGAGCAGTACTTC. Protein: CASSSPRDQSYEQYF.

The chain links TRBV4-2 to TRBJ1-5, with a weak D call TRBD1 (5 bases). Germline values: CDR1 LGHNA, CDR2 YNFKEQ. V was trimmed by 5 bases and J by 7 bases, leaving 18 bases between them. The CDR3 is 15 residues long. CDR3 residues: CASSLGAHRDQPQHF. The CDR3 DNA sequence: TGTGCCAGCAGCTTAGGGGCCCACCGCGACCAGCCCCAGCATTTT.

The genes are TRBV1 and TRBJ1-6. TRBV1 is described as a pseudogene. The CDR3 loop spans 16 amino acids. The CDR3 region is CASRQDAGTDNSPLHF. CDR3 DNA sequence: TGCGCCAGCAGACAAGATGCGGGGACCGATAATTCACCCCTCCACTTT.

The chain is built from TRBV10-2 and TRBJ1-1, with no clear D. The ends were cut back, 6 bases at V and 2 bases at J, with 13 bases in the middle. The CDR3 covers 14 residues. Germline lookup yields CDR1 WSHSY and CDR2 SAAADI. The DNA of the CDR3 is TGCGCCAGCAGACCGGGTCCCTCCAACACTGAAGCTTTCTTT. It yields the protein CASRPGPSNTEAFF.